This TCR beta chain was observed in a study of cytotoxic CD8 clonotypes in ibrutinib-treated CLL. Profiling relied on immunoSEQ multiplex PCR, and the TCRdb table lists in-frame clones only, not all of them. Of about 310,000 clones in the sample, around four fifths were seen once. This CDR3 contains 18 residues. Trimming cost V 0 bases and J 6 bases; bases outside gene matches: 6. The V gene's germline CDR1 is LNHDA and CDR2 SQIVND (reference sequence). The specimen comprised PBMCs, sampled before ibrutinib treatment. The clonotype originates from a human donor with chronic lymphocytic leukemia. V usage is TRBV19 and J usage is TRBJ2-1; 15 nucleotides agree with TRBD2. As DNA, the CDR3 is TGTGCCAGTAGTATAGATTCCCCGGGACTAGCGGGAGGCAATGAGCAGTTCTTC. It specifies CASSIDSPGLAGGNEQFF.